Reported below is one T cell receptor beta chain. Its cognate antigen has yet to be identified. No quality values exist for individual bases; no much larger clone is one base distant. The CDR3 goes from the cysteine to the phenylalanine over 13 residues. CDR3 DNA is the only sequence kept; it has 39 bases, read in frame from the first base. The germline V gene gives CDR1 as SGHTA and CDR2 as FQGTGA. V is shortened by 5 bases, J by 5 bases, and the region joining them spans 10 bases. This specimen's time point label, per the study, means: about 28 days (+/-7) after the second vaccine dose. AZD1222 recipients whose second dose came at about 4 weeks and those whose second dose came at about 12 weeks were combined into one group, since spike-specific TCR depth and breadth did not differ between the two schedules. The vaccinee samples were drawn from two UK trials, COV001 and COV002, one of which was a single-blind randomized controlled phase 2/3 trial testing AZD1222 (ChAdOx1 nCoV-19) in healthy adults. Trial participant PBMC samples were collected at day 0 and day 28 after the second dose for TCRbeta chain sequencing.

The CDR3 regions of human TCRbeta chains were subjected to immunosequencing. For the original study's pipeline: Repertoire TCRs were checked for matches against a reference library of SARS-CoV-2-specific TCRs that had been generated using the MIRA antigen-specificity platform. Breadth was defined as the fraction of unique TCRs that were SARS-CoV-2-associated, and depth was defined as the fraction of total T cells that were SARS-CoV-2-associated. Using the MIRA data, each spike-specific TCR was assigned both to the spike region to which the TCR was reactive and to a CD4 or CD8 class. Log10-transformed breadth and depth values were compared by one-way ANOVA with Sidak's multiple comparisons tests. Drawn from immuneACCESS, this table holds only the in-frame rearrangements with V and J called that TCRdb kept. Clones are partly lost; checked studies trace under half to an unresolved V gene and leave the rest unexplained. That table furnishes V, J and clone size, whereas the DNA furnished D and trimming. For this sample the table gives some 170,000 clones, of which over 75% were detected only once. Of the sample, approximately 4.3% is held by the ten largest clones.

This specimen belongs to a study of T cell responses to AZD1222 COVID-19 vaccine (dated by TCRdb to the early 2020s). For the wider study: A total of 233 trial participants underwent TCR sequencing, of whom 200 to 220 received two doses of AZD1222 and 26 received two doses of the MenACWY control vaccine. Trial participants were enrolled by age into subgroups of 18-55, 56-69 and 70-plus years, and around 150, 29 and 61 TCR-sequenced participants, respectively, were included in these subgroups. Points the paper makes about the study in general: Reportedly, almost half of the unique spike-specific TCRs recognized epitopes lying outside the regions that are mutated in the B.1.351 and B.1.1.7 variants. The whole spike protein was spanned by vaccine-associated CD4 TCRs, and dominant responses were seen in regions 160-218 and 743-854. The 56-69-year group was small, and its depth increase did not reach significance, likely because of low power. Conclusions about previously exposed vaccinees are limited because only a handful of AZD1222 recipients were SARS-CoV-2 seropositive at baseline. Participants were mostly white British, with more females than males. The authors suggested clonal diversity may have been underestimated. No day 14 peak-response samples were available, so repertoires were characterized only after the peak T cell response. After two AZD1222 doses, spike-specific TCR breadth and depth were significantly higher than at day 0 and than in MenACWY recipients.

The rearranged chain carries TRBV7-3 and TRBJ1-5, with TRBD1 perhaps the D gene, on 6 matching bases. The clonotype originates from an adult who received the AZD1222 COVID-19 vaccine. The sequenced sample was peripheral blood, obtained 28 days after the second AZD1222 dose. The CDR3 amino acid sequence is: CASSLDRYQPQHF. The nucleotide sequence reads TGTGCCAGCAGCCTGGACAGATATCAGCCCCAGCATTTT.